These 31 T cell receptor beta chains originate from one sample sequenced in a study of blood T cells in healthy people across ages. A sample-barcoded 5' primer and a J-beta primer mix were used in a second PCR of about 6 to 12 cycles. Each CDR3 protein is one row after TCRdb ran MiXCR on the 5' RACE reads. Here the sample spans around 320,000 distinct CDR3 sequences, 27% being singletons. Sequencing was carried out using blood. The receptor source for this set is a woman aged 70-85 years in good health.

This clonotype was seen only a few times. This chain connects TRBV20-1 to TRBJ2-5; 8 bases match TRBD2. Germline assignment: CDR1 DFQATT and CDR2 SNEGSKA (reference sequence). V trimming: 0 bases; J trimming: 4 bases; junction bases outside the gene matches: 7. This CDR3 is 15 amino acids long. CDR3 residues: CSARDLDGRGETQYF. CDR3 in DNA: TGCAGTGCTAGAGATCTTGACGGGAGGGGAGAGACCCAGTACTTC.

The chain couples TRBV20-1 to TRBJ1-3; D is unresolved. The V end lost 3 bases, the J end lost 0 bases, and 9 bases lay between the germline ends. The CDR3 is 14 residues long. The germline V gene has CDR1 DFQATT and CDR2 SNEGSKA (reference sequence). CDR3: CSASAVSSGNTIYF. The CDR3 DNA is TGCAGTGCTAGCGCGGTGAGCTCTGGAAACACCATATATTTT.

This clonotype came up a few times. The CDR3 nucleotides are TGTGCCAGCAGCCTTAGGGCAGCGTATGATGGCTACACCTTC. Translation: CASSLRAAYDGYTF. J is TRBJ1-2 and V is TRBV5-5; D not certain. The CDR3 sequence is 14 residues long. In germline, CDR1 is SGHKS, CDR2 YYEKEE (reference sequence). Trimming took 4 bases from V and 6 from J, leaving 16 bases between them. The whole variable domain, filled in from reference TRBV5-5 and TRBJ1-2, reads DAGVTQSPTHLIKTRGQQVTLRCSPISGHKSVSWYQQVLGQGPQFIFQYYEKEERGRGNFPDRFSARQFPNYSSELNVNALLLGDSALYLCASSLRAAYDGYTFGSGTRLTVV.

The chain joins TRBV7-2 to TRBJ2-1; 7 nucleotides match TRBD2. The CDR3 is made up of 15 amino acids. CDR1 is SGHTA and CDR2 is FQGNSA in the germline V gene. The trim removed 5 bases at V and 10 bases at J, leaving 14 bases unmatched. The chain's CDR3 is CASSRQRGALGEQFF. CDR3 coding DNA: TGTGCCAGCAGCCGCCAGCGGGGCGCCTTAGGGGAGCAGTTCTTC.

The rearrangement links TRBV27 to TRBJ1-5; no reliable D call. V was trimmed by 1 base and J by 3 bases, leaving 10 bases between them. The CDR3 is 15 amino acids. Per the germline V gene, CDR1 is MNHEY and CDR2 is SMNVEV (reference sequence). CDR3 protein: CASSLYGPSNQPQHF. CDR3 coding DNA: TGTGCCAGCAGTTTATACGGACCTTCCAATCAGCCCCAGCATTTT.

Concerning this clonotype: One end of the junction varies from germline; a read error may be responsible. The V gene is TRBV7-7, the J gene TRBJ2-1, with 8 nucleotides matching TRBD2. The germline V gene encodes CDR1 SSHAT and CDR2 FNYEAQ (reference sequence). The CDR3 spans 15 residues. CDR3 nucleotide sequence: TGTGCTAGCAGCTTAGGGAGCGGGAGCACCAATGAGCAGTTCTTC. This translates into CASSLGSGSTNEQFF.

This clonotype has more than one count but fewer than ten. This chain connects TRBV12-3 or TRBV12-4 to TRBJ1-1; no firm D call. This CDR3 contains 13 residues. Trimming took 8 bases from V and 3 from J, leaving 13 bases between them. As DNA, the CDR3 is TGTGCCAGCCAGCCGTTTAGGGACACTGAAGCTTTCTTT. This codes for CASQPFRDTEAFF.

The CDR3 here is CSARSGGGETQYF. The CDR3 DNA reads TGCAGTGCTAGGTCCGGTGGAGGAGAGACCCAGTACTTC. V usage is TRBV20-1 and J usage is TRBJ2-5, with D possibly being TRBD2 (5 bases). V dropped 3 bases and J dropped 4 bases, with 12 bases sitting between them. Germline V lookup: CDR1 DFQATT, CDR2 SNEGSKA (reference sequence). CDR3 size: 13 residues.

This clonotype was observed a few times. V and J are TRBV20-1 and TRBJ2-5, with TRBD2 matching 8 bases. Germline trimming cut 3 bases from V and 2 bases from J; bases unmatched to any gene: 8. Germline CDR1 is DFQATT and CDR2 is SNEGSKA (reference sequence). This CDR3 region has 15 residues. For the CDR3, the DNA is TGCAGTGCTAGGACCCCGACTAGCGCGCAAGAGACCCAGTACTTC. Encoded protein: CSARTPTSAQETQYF.

The CDR3 loop is CASSQLQGGIEQYF. The CDR3 DNA is TGTGCCAGCAGCCAACTACAGGGTGGAATCGAGCAGTACTTC. The chain uses TRBV16 and TRBJ2-7, with D perhaps TRBD1 (6 bases). Germline CDR1 KGHSY, CDR2 FQNENV. This CDR3 is 14 amino acids long. The V gene lost 2 bases and the J gene lost 6 bases, with 14 bases spanning the gap.

This clonotype was seen once. The chain couples TRBV2 to TRBJ2-7; 11 bases are shared with TRBD1. This CDR3 spans 14 amino acids. Unmatched junction bases numbered 4, after V lost 7 bases and J lost 2 bases. Germline CDR1 reads SNHLY; CDR2 reads FYNNEI. The CDR3: CASNGGQGAYEQYF. CDR3 sequence (DNA): TGTGCCAGCAATGGGGGACAGGGGGCCTACGAGCAGTACTTC.

V usage is TRBV20-1 and J usage is TRBJ2-1, with D tentatively TRBD2 (6 bases). The CDR3 covers 15 residues. Trimming took off 4 bases at V and 0 bases at J, with 13 bases between the two ends. Germline-derived CDR1 and CDR2 are DFQATT and SNEGSKA (reference sequence). This chain's CDR3 is CSATIPGVSYNEQFF. The CDR3 DNA reads TGCAGTGCTACAATTCCGGGGGTCTCCTACAATGAGCAGTTCTTC.

This clonotype was seen a handful of times. Mismatch with germline at one junction end may stem from a read error. This rearrangement joins TRBV11-2 to TRBJ2-5; D possibly uses TRBD1 or TRBD2 (6 bases each). The CDR3 length is 13 residues. Looked up from germline, CDR1 is SGHAT and CDR2 is FQNNGV. The CDR3 nucleotides are TGTGCCAGCACCTTAGGGGGGACAGAGACCCAGTACTTC. Translation gives CASTLGGTETQYF.

V is TRBV5-1 and J is TRBJ1-4, with unresolved D. V lost 2 bases to trimming and J lost 6 bases, with 14 bases between them. This CDR3 contains 15 residues. Germline CDR1 and CDR2: SGHRS and YFSETQ. The CDR3: CASSLMDPGYEKLFF. The CDR3, as DNA: TGCGCCAGCAGCTTAATGGACCCTGGATATGAAAAACTGTTTTTT.

The table lists this clonotype with a few counts. This chain links TRBV28 with TRBJ2-5; D might be TRBD1 or TRBD2, each matching 5 bases. TRBJ2-7 matches the DNA end more closely, so the J call is doubtful. CDR3 length equals 14 residues. Germline CDR1 and CDR2: MDHEN and SYDVKM. The CDR3 sequence: CASSLRDAGYEQYF. CDR3 coding DNA: TGTGCCAGCAGCCTCAGGGACGCGGGCTACGAGCAGTACTTC.

V gene TRBV28 combines with J gene TRBJ2-1; D gene uncertain. This CDR3 has 12 residues. V lost 6 bases to trimming and J lost 12 bases, with 15 bases between them. In germline, CDR1 is MDHEN, CDR2 SYDVKM. The DNA for the CDR3 is TGTGCCAGCAGATTTGAAGGTCTCCGGCAGTTCTTC. Translated: CASRFEGLRQFF.

This chain uses TRBV7-2 with TRBJ2-3; D might be TRBD2 (7 bases). V shed 6 bases and J shed 1 base, with 17 bases lying between them. Germline values: CDR1 SGHTA, CDR2 FQGNSA. The length of the CDR3 is 16 residues. The CDR3 DNA sequence: TGTGCCAGCAGTTCCCGACTAGCAGGGGGCACAGATACGCAGTATTTT. This translates into CASSSRLAGGTDTQYF.

The V gene is TRBV24-1, the J gene TRBJ2-1; the match to TRBD2 covers 8 bases. J gave up 4 bases and V 4 bases, and 2 bases lay outside the gene matches. Per germline, CDR1 KGHDR and CDR2 SFDVKD. The length of the CDR3 is 14 residues. Here the CDR3 DNA reads TGTGCCACCAGTGACCCGGGAGGGTACAATGAGCAGTTCTTC. Encoded protein: CATSDPGGYNEQFF.

The chain employs TRBV7-6 and TRBJ2-3; 7 nucleotides line up with TRBD2. Trimming at V came to 1 base and at J to 1 base, leaving 8 bases not matched to a gene. Germline loops: CDR1 SGHVS, CDR2 FNYEAQ. The CDR3 has 17 residues. The chain's CDR3 is CASSLVSSGVGTDTQYF. Here the CDR3 DNA reads TGTGCCAGCAGCTTAGTCTCTAGCGGAGTGGGCACAGATACGCAGTATTTT.

Written as DNA, the CDR3 is TGTGCCAGCACCCTGGGAAATAGCAATCAGCCCCAGCATTTT. It is translated as CASTLGNSNQPQHF. The chain carries TRBV6-1 and TRBJ1-5, with D hard to call. Per germline, CDR1 MNHNS and CDR2 SASEGT. The CDR3 runs 14 residues. Trimming took off 7 bases at V and 0 bases at J, with 10 bases between the two ends.

This clonotype was detected only a few times. J is TRBJ2-5 and V is TRBV11-2; TRBD1 is a possible D gene (6 bases). This CDR3 is built from 13 residues. V was shortened by 5 bases and J by 4 bases, with 11 bases between the two germline ends. Per the germline V gene, CDR1 is SGHAT and CDR2 is FQNNGV. DNA of the CDR3: TGTGCCAGCAGCCGTACAGGGCTAGAGACCCAGTACTTC. Amino acid sequence: CASSRTGLETQYF.

This clonotype was observed a single time. This chain joins TRBV27 and TRBJ2-5, with a tentative D call TRBD1 (6 bases). Judging by the DNA end, TRBJ2-7 fits better; the J call may be wrong. CDR1 is MNHEY and CDR2 is SMNVEV in the germline V gene (reference sequence). CDR3 length equals 15 residues. CDR3 sequence: CASSLAPGQSYEQYF. The CDR3 DNA reads TGTGCCAGCAGTTTAGCCCCGGGACAAAGCTACGAGCAGTACTTC.

The chain links TRBV24-1 to TRBJ2-5, with D possibly being TRBD1 or TRBD2 (5 bases each). Germline CDR1 reads KGHDR; CDR2 reads SFDVKD. V was cut by 6 bases and J by 5 bases, with 6 bases left in between. The CDR3 totals 11 residues. Here the CDR3 DNA reads TGTGCCACCAGTTGGGGGGAGACCCAGTACTTC. Translation: CATSWGETQYF.

V usage is TRBV4-2 and J usage is TRBJ2-4; a possible D gene is TRBD1 (5 bases). This CDR3 has 16 amino acids. Germline lookup yields CDR1 LGHNA and CDR2 YNFKEQ. The V and J ends lost 4 bases and 1 base respectively, with 14 bases between them. Here the CDR3 reads CASSLTRELAKNIQYF. The CDR3 nucleotides are TGTGCCAGCAGCCTCACCAGGGAATTGGCCAAAAACATTCAGTACTTC.

This clonotype was observed at least ten times. The chain uses TRBV15 and TRBJ1-2, with D unclear. Trimming shortened V by 1 base and J by 2 bases, and 8 bases separated the two germline ends. Germline CDR1 is LNHNV and CDR2 is YYDKDF (reference sequence). There are 14 residues in the CDR3. The CDR3 nucleotides read TGTGCCACCAGCAGAGTGTCGGAAAACTATGGCTACACCTTC. Protein sequence: CATSRVSENYGYTF.

The chain carries TRBV4-2 and TRBJ1-5; D is ambiguous. CDR3 length: 15 residues. The V gene lost 0 bases and the J gene lost 1 base, with 7 bases spanning the gap. Germline CDR1 LGHNA, CDR2 YNFKEQ. CDR3 sequence: CASSQDMLSNQPQHF. The CDR3, as DNA: TGTGCCAGCAGCCAAGACATGCTAAGCAATCAGCCCCAGCATTTT.

The gene calls are TRBV14 and TRBJ1-6; 11 bases are a match to TRBD1. V shed 2 bases, J shed 7 bases, and the junction held 4 bases outside the gene matches. CDR3 length: 16 amino acids. Germline V gives CDR1 SGHDN, CDR2 FVKESK. In nucleotides, the CDR3 is TGTGCCAGCAGCCAACGGACAGGGGGCAGCAATTCACCCCTCCACTTT. Amino acids: CASSQRTGGSNSPLHF.

This clonotype is termed medium-sized. The rearrangement links TRBV2 to TRBJ2-2; 14 bases fit TRBD2. CDR3 size: 15 residues. Trimming removed 6 bases from V and 6 bases from J; junction bases left unmatched: 3. Germline V gives CDR1 SNHLY, CDR2 FYNNEI. The CDR3: CASRGTSGSPGELFF. DNA of the CDR3: TGTGCCAGCAGGGGGACTAGCGGGAGCCCCGGGGAGCTGTTTTTT.

V gene TRBV6-2 or TRBV6-3 combines with J gene TRBJ1-1; 8 bases map to TRBD1. Germline V lookup: CDR1 MNHEY, CDR2 SVGEGT. With 6 bases clipped from V and 5 bases from J, the junction kept 14 bases outside the gene matches. There are 16 residues in the CDR3. DNA for the CDR3: TGTGCCAGCAGACCAAGACAGGGGATGAGGTGGACTGAAGCTTTCTTT. Amino acids: CASRPRQGMRWTEAFF.

This sequence joins TRBV5-4 and TRBJ2-1; D remains unclear. Germline CDR1 and CDR2: SGHNT and YYREEE (reference sequence). This CDR3 has 13 residues. The V end was cut by 0 bases, the J end by 9 bases, with 10 bases between. The CDR3 nucleotides are TGTGCCAGCAGCTTGGAGGGATCGGCTGAGCAGTTCTTC. Translating it yields CASSLEGSAEQFF.

This clonotype was detected only a few times. The J gene is TRBJ2-7, the V gene TRBV7-2; TRBD2 agrees at 10 bases. CDR1 is SGHTA and CDR2 is FQGNSA in the germline V gene. The CDR3 contains 16 residues. Germline trimming cut 0 bases from V and 0 bases from J; bases unmatched to any gene: 2. The CDR3 nucleotides read TGTGCCAGCAGCTTAGCGGCTAGCGGGGGCTCCTACGAGCAGTACTTC. Translation gives CASSLAASGGSYEQYF.